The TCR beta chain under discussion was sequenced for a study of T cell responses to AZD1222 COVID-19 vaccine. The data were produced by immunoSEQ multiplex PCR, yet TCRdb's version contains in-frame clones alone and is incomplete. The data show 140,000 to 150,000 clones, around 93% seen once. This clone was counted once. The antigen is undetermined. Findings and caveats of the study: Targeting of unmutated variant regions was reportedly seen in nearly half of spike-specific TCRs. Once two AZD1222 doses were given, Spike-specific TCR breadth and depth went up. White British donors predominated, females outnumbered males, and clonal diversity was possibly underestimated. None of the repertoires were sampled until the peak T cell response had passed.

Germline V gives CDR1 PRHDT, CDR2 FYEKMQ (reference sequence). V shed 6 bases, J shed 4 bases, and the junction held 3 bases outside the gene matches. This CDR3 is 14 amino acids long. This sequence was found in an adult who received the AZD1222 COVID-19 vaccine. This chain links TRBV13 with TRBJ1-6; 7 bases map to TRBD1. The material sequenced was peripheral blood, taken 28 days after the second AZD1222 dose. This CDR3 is CASREQGYNSPLHF. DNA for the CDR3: TGTGCCAGCAGGGAACAGGGGTATAATTCACCCCTCCACTTT.